The clone carrying this T cell receptor (beta chain) was seen ten or more times. Its antigen is as yet unknown. These data come from a study of CD8+CD57+ T cells in acquired aplastic anemia. General study points: Patients were compared with controls for CD8+ Simpson's diversity, and no significant difference emerged.

Profiling of TCR beta VDJ combinations and CDR3 sequences used genomic DNA as template. TCRdb redid the calling of the reads with MiXCR, one entry per CDR3 protein. The data hold 150,000 to 200,000 distinct CDR3 sequences, with roughly 45% observed a single time. This CDR3 comprises 15 residues. V dropped 1 base and J dropped 9; count of bases not matched to a gene: 8. Germline V lookup: CDR1 SGHRS, CDR2 YFSETQ. Sequencing input: sorted CD4+, CD8+, or CD8+CD57+ T cells (not recorded which) from PBMCs. The receptor was isolated from a human donor in good health. The gene calls are TRBV5-1 and TRBJ2-1; 9 bases match TRBD1. This chain's CDR3 is CASSLTGGIYGEQFF. Written as DNA, the CDR3 is TGCGCCAGCAGCTTGACAGGGGGCATATATGGTGAGCAGTTCTTC.